This T cell receptor (beta chain) is from a study of blood T cell repertoires in COVID-19. Background on the study: In each case, the material was cDNA or gDNA derived from T cells, B-cell-depleted T cells, or PBMCs.

Each participant's cohort was designated according to participant-reported clinical history. Among Cohort 3 donors, those recovered had two negative PCRs, clearance, or symptom resolution. Authors' analysis steps: Reference gene primer amplification gave nucleated cell count estimates. Method: immunoSEQ multiplex PCR; TCRdb's copy keeps in-frame clones and lacks some. V and J calls and clone size are given by that table; D and trimming were obtained from the DNA. Among hundreds of thousands of clones listed, less than 90% were seen once. The germline V gene encodes CDR1 SEHNR and CDR2 FQNEAQ (reference sequence). This CDR3 has 15 residues. Trimming removed 5 bases from V and 4 bases from J; junction bases left unmatched: 7.

The sample taken for sequencing was PBMCs or T cells enriched from blood (not recorded which). This rearrangement joins TRBV7-9 to TRBJ1-2; 10 bases are shared with TRBD1. The TCR was taken from a woman younger than 45 who had recovered from COVID-19. Here the CDR3 DNA reads TGTGCCAGCAGCACGGGGACAGGGGACACCTATGGCTACACCTTC. Amino acid sequence: CASSTGTGDTYGYTF. The full variable domain, in which reference TRBV7-9 and TRBJ1-2 provide the parts outside the CDR3, is DTGVSQNPRHKITKRGQNVTFRCDPISEHNRLYWYRQTLGQGPEFLTYFQNEAQLEKSRLLSDRFSAERPKGSFSTLEIQRTEQGDSAMYLCASSTGTGDTYGYTFGSGTRLTVV.